Sequencing of this TCR beta chain was carried out in a study of type 1 regulatory T cells. About the study: T-allo10 is a Tr1-enriched, alloantigen-specific CD4 T cell product made in vitro.

As concerns this clonotype: The target antigen is unknown.

Each CDR3 protein is one row after TCRdb ran MiXCR on the reads. The table has under 85,000 distinct CDR3 sequences, 45% to 50% seen once; the top ten hold around 2.1%. This CDR3 is 16 amino acids long. V dropped 2 bases and J dropped 5; count of bases not matched to a gene: 7. Germline lookup yields CDR1 SGHTA and CDR2 FQGNSA. The chain couples TRBV7-2 to TRBJ2-1, with 9 bases identical to TRBD2. The sample consisted of cultured non-Tr1 T cells, either the whole culture or a sorted T cell fraction (not recorded which). The sequence was collected from a human donor in good health. As DNA, the CDR3 is TGTGCCAGCAGCTTAAAGGCAGCGGGGGGTAACAATGAGCAGTTCTTC. The encoded protein is CASSLKAAGGNNEQFF.